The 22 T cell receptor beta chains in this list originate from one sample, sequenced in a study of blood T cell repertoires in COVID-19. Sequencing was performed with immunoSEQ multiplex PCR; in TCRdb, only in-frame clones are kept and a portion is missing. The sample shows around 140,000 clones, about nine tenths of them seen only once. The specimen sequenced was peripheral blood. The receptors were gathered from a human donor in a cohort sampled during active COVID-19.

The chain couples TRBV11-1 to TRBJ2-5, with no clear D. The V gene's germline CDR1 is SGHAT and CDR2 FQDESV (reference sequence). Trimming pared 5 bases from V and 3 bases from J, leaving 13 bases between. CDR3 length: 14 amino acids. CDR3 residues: CASSPLRVEETQYF. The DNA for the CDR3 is TGTGCCAGCAGCCCCCTCCGGGTAGAAGAGACCCAGTACTTC.

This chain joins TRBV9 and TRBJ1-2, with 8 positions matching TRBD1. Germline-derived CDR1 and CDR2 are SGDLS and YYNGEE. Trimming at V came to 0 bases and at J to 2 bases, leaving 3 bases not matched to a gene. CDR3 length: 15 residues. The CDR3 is CASSVGAGGNYGYTF. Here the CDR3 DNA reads TGTGCCAGCAGCGTAGGGGCAGGGGGCAACTATGGCTACACCTTC.

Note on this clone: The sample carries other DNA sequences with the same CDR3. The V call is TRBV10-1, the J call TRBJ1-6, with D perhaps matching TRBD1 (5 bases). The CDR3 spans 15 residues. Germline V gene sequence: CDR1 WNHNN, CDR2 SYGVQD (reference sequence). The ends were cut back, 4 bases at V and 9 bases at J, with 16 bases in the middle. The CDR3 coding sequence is TGCGCCAGCAGTGGCCCGACAGCCGTAGGTTCACCCCTCCACTTT. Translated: CASSGPTAVGSPLHF.

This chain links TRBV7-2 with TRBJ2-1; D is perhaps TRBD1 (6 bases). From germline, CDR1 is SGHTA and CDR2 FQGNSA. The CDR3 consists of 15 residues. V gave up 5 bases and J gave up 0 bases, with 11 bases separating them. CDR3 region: CASSITGTSYNEQFF. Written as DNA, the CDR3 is TGTGCCAGCAGCATCACAGGGACCTCCTACAATGAGCAGTTCTTC.

CDR3 region: CASSLLAGEYNEQFF. The DNA of the CDR3 is TGTGCCAGCAGTTTATTAGCGGGCGAATACAATGAGCAGTTCTTC. V gene TRBV6-5 combines with J gene TRBJ2-1, with 7 bases identical to TRBD2. Germline CDR1 reads MNHEY; CDR2 reads SVGAGI. This CDR3 contains 15 residues. The J segment lost 4 bases and the V segment lost 4 bases, leaving 7 bases of the junction unmatched.

CDR3 protein: CASSYGGRGHYEQYF. The CDR3 bases are TGTGCCAGCAGTTATGGGGGCAGGGGGCACTACGAGCAGTACTTC. The chain recombines TRBV6-2 or TRBV6-3 with TRBJ2-7; 8 bases are shared with TRBD1. The length of the CDR3 is 15 residues. Trimming took 3 bases from V and 3 from J; bases not matched to a gene: 7. Germline values: CDR1 MNHEY, CDR2 SVGEGT.

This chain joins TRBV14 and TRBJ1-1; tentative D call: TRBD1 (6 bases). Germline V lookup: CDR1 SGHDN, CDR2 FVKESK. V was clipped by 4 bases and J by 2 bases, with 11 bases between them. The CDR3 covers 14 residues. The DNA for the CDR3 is TGTGCCAGCAGCCCTCGACAGGCAAACACTGAAGCTTTCTTT. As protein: CASSPRQANTEAFF. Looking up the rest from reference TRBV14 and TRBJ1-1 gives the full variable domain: EAGVTQFPSHSVIEKGQTVTLRCDPISGHDNLYWYRRVMGKEIKFLLHFVKESKQDESGMPNNRFLAERTGGTYSTLKVQPAELEDSGVYFCASSPRQANTEAFFGQGTRLTVV.

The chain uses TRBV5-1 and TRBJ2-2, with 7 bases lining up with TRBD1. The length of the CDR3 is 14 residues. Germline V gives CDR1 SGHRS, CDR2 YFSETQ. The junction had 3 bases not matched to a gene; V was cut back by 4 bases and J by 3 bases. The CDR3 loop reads CASSRGPDTGELFF. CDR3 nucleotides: TGCGCCAGCAGCAGGGGGCCGGACACCGGGGAGCTGTTTTTT.

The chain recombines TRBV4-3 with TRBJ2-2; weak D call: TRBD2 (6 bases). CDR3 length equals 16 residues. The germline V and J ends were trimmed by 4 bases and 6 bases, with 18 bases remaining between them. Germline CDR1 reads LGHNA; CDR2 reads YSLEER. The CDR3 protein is CASSPGDGLASGELFF. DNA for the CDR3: TGCGCCAGCAGCCCTGGTGATGGGCTAGCGTCCGGGGAGCTGTTTTTT.

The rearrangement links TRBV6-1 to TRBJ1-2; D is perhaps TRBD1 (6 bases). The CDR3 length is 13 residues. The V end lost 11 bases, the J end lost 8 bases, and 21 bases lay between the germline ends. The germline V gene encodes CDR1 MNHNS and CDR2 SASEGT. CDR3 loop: CAVDYREMGGYTF. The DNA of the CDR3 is TGTGCCGTTGATTACAGGGAGATGGGGGGCTACACCTTC.

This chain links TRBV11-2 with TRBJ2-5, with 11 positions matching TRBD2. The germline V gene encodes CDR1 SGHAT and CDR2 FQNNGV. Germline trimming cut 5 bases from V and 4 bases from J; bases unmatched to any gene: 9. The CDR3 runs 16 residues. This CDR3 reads CASSPRRLAGGETQYF. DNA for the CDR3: TGTGCCAGCAGCCCCCGTCGGCTAGCGGGGGGAGAGACCCAGTACTTC.

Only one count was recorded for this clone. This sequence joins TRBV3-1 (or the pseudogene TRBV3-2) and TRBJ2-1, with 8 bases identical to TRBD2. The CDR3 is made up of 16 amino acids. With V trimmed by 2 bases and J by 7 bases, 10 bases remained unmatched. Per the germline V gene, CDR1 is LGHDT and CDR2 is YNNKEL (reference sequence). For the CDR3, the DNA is TGTGCCAGCAGCCAAAGGAGGGGACTAGGGGTTAATGAGCAGTTCTTC. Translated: CASSQRRGLGVNEQFF.

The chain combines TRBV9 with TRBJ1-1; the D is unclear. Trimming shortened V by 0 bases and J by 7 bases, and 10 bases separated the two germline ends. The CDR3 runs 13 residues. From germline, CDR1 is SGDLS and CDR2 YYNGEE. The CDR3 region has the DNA TGTGCCAGCAGCGTAGCAGGTTACGGTGAAGCTTTCTTT. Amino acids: CASSVAGYGEAFF.

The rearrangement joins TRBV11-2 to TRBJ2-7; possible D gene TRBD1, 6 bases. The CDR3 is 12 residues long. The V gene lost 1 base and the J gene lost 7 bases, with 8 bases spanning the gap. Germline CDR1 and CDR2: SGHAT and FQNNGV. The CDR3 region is CASSLGGQEQYF. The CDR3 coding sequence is TGTGCCAGCAGCTTAGGGGGGCAGGAGCAGTACTTC.

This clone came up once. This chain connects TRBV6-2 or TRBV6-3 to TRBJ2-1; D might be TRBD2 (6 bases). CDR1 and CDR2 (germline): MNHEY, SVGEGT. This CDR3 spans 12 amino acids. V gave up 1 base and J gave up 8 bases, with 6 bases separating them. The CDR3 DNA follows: TGTGCCAGCAGTTACTGGGACTATGAGCAGTTCTTC. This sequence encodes CASSYWDYEQFF.

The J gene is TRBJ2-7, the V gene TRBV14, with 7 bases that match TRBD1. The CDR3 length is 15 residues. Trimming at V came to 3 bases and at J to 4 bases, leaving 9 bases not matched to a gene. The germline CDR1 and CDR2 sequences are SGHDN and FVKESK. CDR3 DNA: TGTGCCAGCAGCCACCGGGGACAGCCCAGTTACGAGCAGTACTTC. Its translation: CASSHRGQPSYEQYF.

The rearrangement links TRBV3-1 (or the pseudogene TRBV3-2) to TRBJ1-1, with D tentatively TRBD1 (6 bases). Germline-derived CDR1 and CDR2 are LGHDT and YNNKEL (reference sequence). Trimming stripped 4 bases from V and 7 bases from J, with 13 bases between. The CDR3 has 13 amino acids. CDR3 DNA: TGTGCCAGCAGCCTACAGGGTTCTGGTGAAGCTTTCTTT. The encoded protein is CASSLQGSGEAFF.

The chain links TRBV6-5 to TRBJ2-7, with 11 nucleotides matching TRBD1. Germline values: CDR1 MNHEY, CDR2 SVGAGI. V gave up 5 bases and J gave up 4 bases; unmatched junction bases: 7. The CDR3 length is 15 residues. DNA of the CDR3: TGTGCCAGCAGTCCACAGGGACAGGGGGAATACGAGCAGTACTTC. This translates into CASSPQGQGEYEQYF.

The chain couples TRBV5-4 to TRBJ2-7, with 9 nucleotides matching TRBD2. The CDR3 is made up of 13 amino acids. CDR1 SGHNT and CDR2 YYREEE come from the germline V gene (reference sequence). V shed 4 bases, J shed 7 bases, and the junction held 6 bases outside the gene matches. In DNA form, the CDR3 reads TGTGCCAGCAGCCCAGGACTAGCGCGGGAGCAGTACTTC. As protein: CASSPGLAREQYF.

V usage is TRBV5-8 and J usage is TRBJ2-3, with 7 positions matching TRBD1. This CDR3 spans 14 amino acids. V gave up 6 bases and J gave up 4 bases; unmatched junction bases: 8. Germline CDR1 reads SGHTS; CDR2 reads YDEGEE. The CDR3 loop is CASIPGGAADTQYF. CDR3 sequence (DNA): TGTGCCAGCATTCCAGGGGGAGCAGCAGATACGCAGTATTTT.

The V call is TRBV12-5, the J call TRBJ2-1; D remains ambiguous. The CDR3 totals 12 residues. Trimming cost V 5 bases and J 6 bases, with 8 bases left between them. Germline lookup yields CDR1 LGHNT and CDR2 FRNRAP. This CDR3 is CASGNGGNEQFF. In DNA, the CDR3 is TGTGCTAGTGGTAACGGTGGCAATGAGCAGTTCTTC.

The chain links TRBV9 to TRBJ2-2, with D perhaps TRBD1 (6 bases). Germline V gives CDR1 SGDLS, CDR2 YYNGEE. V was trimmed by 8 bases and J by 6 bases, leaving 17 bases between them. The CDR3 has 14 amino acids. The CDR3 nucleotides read TGTGCCAGTAAGGGGGATATCTCGGCCGGGGAGCTGTTTTTT. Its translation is CASKGDISAGELFF. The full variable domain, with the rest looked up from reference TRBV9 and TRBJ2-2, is DSGVTQTPKHLITATGQRVTLRCSPRSGDLSVYWYQQSLDQGLQFLIQYYNGEERAKGNILERFSAQQFPDLHSELNLSSLELGDSALYFCASKGDISAGELFFGEGSRLTVL.